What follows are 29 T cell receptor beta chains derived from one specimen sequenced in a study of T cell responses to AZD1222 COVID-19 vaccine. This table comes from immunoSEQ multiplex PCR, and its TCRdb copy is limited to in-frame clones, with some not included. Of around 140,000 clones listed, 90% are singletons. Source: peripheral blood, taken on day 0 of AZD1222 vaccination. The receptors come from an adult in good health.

The CDR3 region is CASSLGGLAGETQYF. The CDR3 DNA is TGTGCCAGCAGCTTGGGGGGACTAGCAGGCGAGACCCAGTACTTC. The chain employs TRBV13 and TRBJ2-5, with 9 bases aligning to TRBD2. The CDR3 sequence is 15 residues long. V was clipped by 3 bases and J by 5 bases; unmatched bases: 7. Per germline, CDR1 PRHDT and CDR2 FYEKMQ (reference sequence).

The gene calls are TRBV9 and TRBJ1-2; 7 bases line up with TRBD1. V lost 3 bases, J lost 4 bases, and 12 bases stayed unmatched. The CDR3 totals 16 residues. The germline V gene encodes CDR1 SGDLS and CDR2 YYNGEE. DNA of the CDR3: TGTGCCAGCAGCGAGTCACAGGGGTGGGATGGCTATGGCTACACCTTC. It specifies CASSESQGWDGYGYTF.

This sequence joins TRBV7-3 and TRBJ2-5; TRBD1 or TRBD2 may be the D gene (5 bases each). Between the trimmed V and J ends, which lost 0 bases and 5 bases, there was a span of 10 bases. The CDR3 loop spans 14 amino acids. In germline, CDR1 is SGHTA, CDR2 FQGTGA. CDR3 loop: CASSLTGTGETQYF. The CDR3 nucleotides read TGTGCCAGCAGCTTAACAGGGACGGGGGAGACCCAGTACTTC.

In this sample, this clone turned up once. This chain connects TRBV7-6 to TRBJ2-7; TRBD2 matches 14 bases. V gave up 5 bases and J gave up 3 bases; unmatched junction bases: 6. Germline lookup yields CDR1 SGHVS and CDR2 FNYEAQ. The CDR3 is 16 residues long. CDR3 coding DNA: TGTGCCAGCAGCCGGTCAGGGACTAGCGGGAGCTACGAGCAGTACTTC. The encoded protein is CASSRSGTSGSYEQYF.

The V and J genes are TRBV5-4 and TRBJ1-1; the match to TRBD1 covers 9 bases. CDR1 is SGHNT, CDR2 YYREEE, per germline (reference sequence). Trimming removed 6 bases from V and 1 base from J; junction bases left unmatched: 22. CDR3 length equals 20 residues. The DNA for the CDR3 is TGTGCCAGCACACCGGGACAGGGTATCTTCTATCCGCTTACGAACACTGAAGCTTTCTTT. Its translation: CASTPGQGIFYPLTNTEAFF.

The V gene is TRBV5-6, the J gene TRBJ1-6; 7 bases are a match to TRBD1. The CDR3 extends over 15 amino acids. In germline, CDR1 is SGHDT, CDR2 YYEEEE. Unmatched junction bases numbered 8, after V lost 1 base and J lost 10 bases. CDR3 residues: CASSLLDRVKSPLHF. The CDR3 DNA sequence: TGTGCCAGCAGCTTGCTCGACAGGGTAAAGTCACCCCTCCACTTT.

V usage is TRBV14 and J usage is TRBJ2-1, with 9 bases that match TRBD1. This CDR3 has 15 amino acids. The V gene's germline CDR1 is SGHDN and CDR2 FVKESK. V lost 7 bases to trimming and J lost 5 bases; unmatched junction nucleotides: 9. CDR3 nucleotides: TGTGCCAGCACCCCCGGGACAGGGAATAACAATGAGCAGTTCTTC. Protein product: CASTPGTGNNNEQFF.

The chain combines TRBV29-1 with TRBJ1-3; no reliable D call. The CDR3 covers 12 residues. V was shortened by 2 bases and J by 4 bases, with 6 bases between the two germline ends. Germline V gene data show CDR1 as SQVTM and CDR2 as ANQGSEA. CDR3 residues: CSVEPLGNTIYF. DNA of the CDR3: TGCAGCGTTGAACCACTGGGAAACACCATATATTTT.

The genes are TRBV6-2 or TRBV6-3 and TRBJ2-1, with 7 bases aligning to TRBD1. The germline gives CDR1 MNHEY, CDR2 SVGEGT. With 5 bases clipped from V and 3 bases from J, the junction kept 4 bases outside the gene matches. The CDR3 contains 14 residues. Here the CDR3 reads CASSGRTGYNEQFF. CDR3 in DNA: TGTGCCAGCAGTGGCCGGACAGGCTACAATGAGCAGTTCTTC.

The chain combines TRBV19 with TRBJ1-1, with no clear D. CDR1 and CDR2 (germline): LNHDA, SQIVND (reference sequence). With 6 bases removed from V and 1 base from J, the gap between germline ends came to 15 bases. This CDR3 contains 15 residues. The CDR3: CASRPTRNWNTEAFF. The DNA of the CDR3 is TGTGCCAGTAGACCCACTCGGAACTGGAACACTGAAGCTTTCTTT.

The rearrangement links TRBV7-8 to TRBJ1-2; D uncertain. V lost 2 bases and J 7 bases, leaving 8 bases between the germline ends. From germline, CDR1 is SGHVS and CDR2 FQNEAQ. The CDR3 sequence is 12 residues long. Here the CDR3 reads CASSLNGFGYTF. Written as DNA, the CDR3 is TGTGCCAGCAGCTTAAACGGTTTTGGCTACACCTTC.

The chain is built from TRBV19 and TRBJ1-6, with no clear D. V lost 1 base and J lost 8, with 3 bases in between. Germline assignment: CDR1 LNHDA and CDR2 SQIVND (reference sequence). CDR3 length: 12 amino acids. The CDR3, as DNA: TGTGCCAGTAGTATAGCGGATTCACCCCTCCACTTT. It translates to CASSIADSPLHF.

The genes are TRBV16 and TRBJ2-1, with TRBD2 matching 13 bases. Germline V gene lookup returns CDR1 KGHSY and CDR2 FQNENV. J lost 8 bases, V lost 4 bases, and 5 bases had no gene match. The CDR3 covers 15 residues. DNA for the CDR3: TGTGCCAGCAGCCGCACTAGCGGGAGGGGGGATGAGCAGTTCTTC. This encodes CASSRTSGRGDEQFF.

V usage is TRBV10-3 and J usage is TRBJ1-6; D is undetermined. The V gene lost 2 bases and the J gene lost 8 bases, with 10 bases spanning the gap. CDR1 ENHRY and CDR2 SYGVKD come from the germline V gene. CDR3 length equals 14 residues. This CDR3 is CAISERGEDSPLHF. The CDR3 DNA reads TGTGCCATCAGTGAGCGGGGAGAGGATTCACCCCTCCACTTT.

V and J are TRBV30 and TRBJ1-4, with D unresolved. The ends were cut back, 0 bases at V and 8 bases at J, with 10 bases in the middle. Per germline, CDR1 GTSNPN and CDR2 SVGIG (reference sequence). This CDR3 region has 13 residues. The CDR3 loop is CAWSVHGREKLFF. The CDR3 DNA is TGTGCCTGGAGTGTACACGGGCGGGAAAAACTGTTTTTT.

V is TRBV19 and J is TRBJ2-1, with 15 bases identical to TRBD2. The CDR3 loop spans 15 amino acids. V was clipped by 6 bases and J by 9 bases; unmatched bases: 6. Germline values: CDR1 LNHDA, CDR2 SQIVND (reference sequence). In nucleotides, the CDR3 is TGTGCCAGTAGGAGAGGACTAGCGGGGGGGTCTGAGCAGTTCTTC. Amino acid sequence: CASRRGLAGGSEQFF.

The CDR3 spells CASTSRDRVNEKLFF. DNA for the CDR3: TGTGCCAGCACCTCACGGGACAGGGTTAATGAAAAACTGTTTTTT. The chain uses TRBV7-9 and TRBJ1-4, with 9 nucleotides matching TRBD1. The germline V gene has CDR1 SEHNR and CDR2 FQNEAQ (reference sequence). The V gene end was trimmed by 7 bases and the J gene end by 4 bases; junction bases not matched to a gene: 7. This CDR3 has 15 residues.

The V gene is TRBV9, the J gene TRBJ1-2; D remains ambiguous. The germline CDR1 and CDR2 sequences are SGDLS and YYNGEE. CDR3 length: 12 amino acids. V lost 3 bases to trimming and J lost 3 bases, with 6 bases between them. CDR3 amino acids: CASSGVDYGYTF. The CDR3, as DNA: TGTGCCAGCAGCGGAGTGGACTATGGCTACACCTTC.

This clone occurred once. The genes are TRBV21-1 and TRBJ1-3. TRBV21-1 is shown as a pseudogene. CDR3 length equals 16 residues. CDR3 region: CASSKEEGLGGNTIYF. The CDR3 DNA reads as TGTGCCAGCAGCAAAGAGGAGGGGCTAGGTGGAAACACCATATATTTT.

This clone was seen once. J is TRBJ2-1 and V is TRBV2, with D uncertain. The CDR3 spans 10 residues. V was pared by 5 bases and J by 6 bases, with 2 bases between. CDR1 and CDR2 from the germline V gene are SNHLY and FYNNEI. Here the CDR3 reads CASSFNEQFF. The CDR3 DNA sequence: TGTGCCAGCAGTTTCAATGAGCAGTTCTTC.

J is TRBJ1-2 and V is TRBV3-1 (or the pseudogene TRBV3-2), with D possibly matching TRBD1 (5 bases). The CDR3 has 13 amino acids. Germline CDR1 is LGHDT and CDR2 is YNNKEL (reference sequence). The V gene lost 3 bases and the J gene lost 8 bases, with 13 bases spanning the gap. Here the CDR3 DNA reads TGTGCCAGCAGCCAGGCGGGGCCTCGGGGCTACACCTTC. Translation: CASSQAGPRGYTF.

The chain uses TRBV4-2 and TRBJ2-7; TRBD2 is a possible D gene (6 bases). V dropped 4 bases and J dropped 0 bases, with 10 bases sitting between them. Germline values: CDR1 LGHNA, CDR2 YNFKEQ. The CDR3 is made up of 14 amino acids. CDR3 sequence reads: CASSLGGASYEQYF. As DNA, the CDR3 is TGTGCCAGCAGCCTCGGAGGGGCCTCCTACGAGCAGTACTTC.

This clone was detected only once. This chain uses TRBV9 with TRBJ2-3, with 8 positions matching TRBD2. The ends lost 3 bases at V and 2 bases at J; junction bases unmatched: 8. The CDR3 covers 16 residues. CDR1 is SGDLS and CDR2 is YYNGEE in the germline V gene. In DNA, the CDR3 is TGTGCCAGCAGCGCCGGGGTACTAGCGGCCACAGATACGCAGTATTTT. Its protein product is CASSAGVLAATDTQYF.

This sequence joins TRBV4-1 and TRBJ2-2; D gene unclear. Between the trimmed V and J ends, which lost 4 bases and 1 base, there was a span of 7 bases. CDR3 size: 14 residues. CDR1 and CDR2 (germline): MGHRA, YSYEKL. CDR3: CASSRTENTGELFF. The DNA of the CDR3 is TGCGCCAGCAGCCGGACGGAGAACACCGGGGAGCTGTTTTTT.

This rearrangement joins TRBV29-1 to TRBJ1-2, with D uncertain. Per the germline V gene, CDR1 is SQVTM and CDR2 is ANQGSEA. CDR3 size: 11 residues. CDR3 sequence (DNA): TGCAGGGGTGACACTTCGGTGGGCTACACCTTC. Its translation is CRGDTSVGYTF.

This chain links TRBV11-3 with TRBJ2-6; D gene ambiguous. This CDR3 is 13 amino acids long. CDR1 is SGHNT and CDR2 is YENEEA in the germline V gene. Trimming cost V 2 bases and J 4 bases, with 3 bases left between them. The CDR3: CASSLTGANVLTF. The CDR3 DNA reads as TGTGCCAGCAGCTTAACCGGGGCCAACGTCCTGACTTTC.

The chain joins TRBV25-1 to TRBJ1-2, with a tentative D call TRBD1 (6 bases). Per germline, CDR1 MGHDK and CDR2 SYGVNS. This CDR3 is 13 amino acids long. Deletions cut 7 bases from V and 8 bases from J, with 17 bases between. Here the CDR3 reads CASTDITGFGYTF. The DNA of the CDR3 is TGTGCCAGCACCGATATAACAGGGTTCGGCTACACCTTC.

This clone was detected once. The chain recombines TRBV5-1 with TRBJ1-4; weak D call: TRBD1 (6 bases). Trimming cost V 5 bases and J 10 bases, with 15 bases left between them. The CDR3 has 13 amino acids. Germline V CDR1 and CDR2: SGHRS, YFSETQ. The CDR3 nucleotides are TGCGCCAGCAGTGACAGCAGGGGAGGAAAACTGTTTTTT. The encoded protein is CASSDSRGGKLFF.

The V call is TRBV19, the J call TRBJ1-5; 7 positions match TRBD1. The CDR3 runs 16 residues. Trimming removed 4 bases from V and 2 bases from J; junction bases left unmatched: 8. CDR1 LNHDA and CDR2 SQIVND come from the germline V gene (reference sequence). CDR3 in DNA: TGTGCCAGTAGTACGACAGGGACCCAGGGCAATCAGCCCCAGCATTTT. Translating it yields CASSTTGTQGNQPQHF.